This passage covers 27 T cell receptor beta chains from one sample sequenced in a study of blood T cell repertoires in COVID-19. Some clones are missing from TCRdb's copy, which holds only in-frame ones; the method was immunoSEQ multiplex PCR. The sample has around 58,000 clones; roughly 85% are singletons. Sequencing was carried out using peripheral blood. The receptors were sampled from a human donor in a cohort sampled during active COVID-19.

The chain joins TRBV24-1 to TRBJ2-1; 11 bases fit TRBD1. Germline V gene lookup returns CDR1 KGHDR and CDR2 SFDVKD. V trimming: 4 bases; J trimming: 9 bases; junction bases outside the gene matches: 13. CDR3 length: 17 residues. CDR3 loop: CATSDPPGTGGVGEQFF. CDR3 nucleotides: TGTGCCACCAGTGACCCTCCCGGGACAGGGGGGGTCGGTGAGCAGTTCTTC.

The rearrangement joins TRBV6-6 to TRBJ1-5, with 10 bases lining up with TRBD1. With 4 bases clipped from V and 4 bases from J, the junction kept 4 bases outside the gene matches. From germline, CDR1 is MNHNY and CDR2 SVGAGI (reference sequence). The CDR3 consists of 15 residues. The DNA of the CDR3 is TGTGCCAGCAGTTGGGGGACAGGGGCAAATCAGCCCCAGCATTTT. Encoded protein: CASSWGTGANQPQHF.

The chain couples TRBV6-5 to TRBJ2-1; TRBD1 matches at 8 bases. The trim removed 10 bases at V and 3 bases at J, leaving 11 bases unmatched. CDR1 and CDR2 from the germline V gene are MNHEY and SVGAGI. CDR3 length: 15 residues. Here the CDR3 DNA reads TGTGCCATCCGCGTAGGTGGACAGGGCTACAATGAGCAGTTCTTC. Its protein product is CAIRVGGQGYNEQFF.

On this clone itself: Distinct nucleotide sequences in the sample also encode this CDR3. The chain uses TRBV5-4 and TRBJ1-2; D is unresolved. Trimming left V 0 bases short and J 4 bases short, with 4 bases between. The CDR3 has 12 residues. Germline loops: CDR1 SGHNT, CDR2 YYREEE (reference sequence). The CDR3 is CASSLDSYGYTF. CDR3 DNA: TGTGCCAGCAGCTTGGACAGCTATGGCTACACCTTC.

Only one count was recorded for this clone. The rearrangement uses TRBV5-1 and TRBJ1-2, with TRBD1 identical over 7 bases. With 0 bases clipped from V and 0 bases from J, the junction kept 8 bases outside the gene matches. Germline-derived CDR1 and CDR2 are SGHRS and YFSETQ. This CDR3 is built from 17 residues. The DNA of the CDR3 is TGCGCCAGCAGCTTGGGTACAGGGGCCATAGCTAACTATGGCTACACCTTC. This translates into CASSLGTGAIANYGYTF.

CDR3 in amino acids: CASSVGGTSGGAWRQTQYF. CDR3 in DNA: TGTGCCAGCAGCGTAGGTGGAACTAGCGGGGGGGCCTGGCGGCAGACCCAGTACTTC. The genes are TRBV9 and TRBJ2-5; 13 nucleotides line up with TRBD2. Trimming cost V 0 bases and J 6 bases; bases outside gene matches: 14. The length of the CDR3 is 19 residues. Looked up from germline, CDR1 is SGDLS and CDR2 is YYNGEE.

The V and J genes are TRBV5-5 and TRBJ1-2; D call uncertain. V lost 1 base and J 1 base, leaving 8 bases between the germline ends. Germline V gives CDR1 SGHKS, CDR2 YYEKEE (reference sequence). The CDR3 is 14 residues long. CDR3 sequence (DNA): TGTGCCAGCAGCTTGATAACTCTTAACTATGGCTACACCTTC. It codes for CASSLITLNYGYTF.

The chain links TRBV19 to TRBJ2-3; D unclear. Germline V gives CDR1 LNHDA, CDR2 SQIVND (reference sequence). The CDR3 has 14 amino acids. The V end was cut by 6 bases, the J end by 2 bases, with 12 bases between. The CDR3 loop reads CASSNRHYTDTQYF. CDR3 bases: TGTGCCAGTAGCAATAGACATTACACAGATACGCAGTATTTT. The full variable domain, in which reference TRBV19 and TRBJ2-3 provide the parts outside the CDR3, is DGGITQSPKYLFRKEGQNVTLSCEQNLNHDAMYWYRQDPGQGLRLIYYSQIVNDFQKGDIAEGYSVSREKKESFPLTVTSAQKNPTAFYLCASSNRHYTDTQYFGPGTRLTVL.

The CDR3 loop reads CASSRWTGAGYEQYF. CDR3 sequence (DNA): TGTGCCAGCTCACGATGGACAGGGGCAGGCTACGAGCAGTACTTC. The chain uses TRBV18 and TRBJ2-7; 9 positions agree with TRBD1. V shed 4 bases and J 3 bases; nucleotides not matched to a gene: 7. Germline loops: CDR1 KGHSH, CDR2 LQKENI. The CDR3 is 15 amino acids. The full variable domain, in which reference TRBV18 and TRBJ2-7 provide the parts outside the CDR3, is NAGVMQNPRHLVRRRGQEARLRCSPMKGHSHVYWYRQLPEEGLKFMVYLQKENIIDESGMPKERFSAEFPKEGPSILRIQQVVRGDSAAYFCASSRWTGAGYEQYFGPGTRLTVT.

V and J are TRBV30 and TRBJ2-1; a weak D match, TRBD1 (6 bases). Germline lookup yields CDR1 GTSNPN and CDR2 SVGIG (reference sequence). V was cut by 1 base and J by 5 bases, with 9 bases left in between. CDR3 size: 13 residues. CDR3 in DNA: TGTGCCTGGAGTGCAAACAGGGACAATGAGCAGTTCTTC. This encodes CAWSANRDNEQFF.

This rearrangement joins TRBV5-1 to TRBJ2-7; no firm D call. V gave up 4 bases and J gave up 0 bases, with 2 bases separating them. There are 11 residues in the CDR3. Germline values: CDR1 SGHRS, CDR2 YFSETQ. The CDR3 nucleotides read TGCGCCAGCAGCCACTCCTACGAGCAGTACTTC. It translates to CASSHSYEQYF.

Judged by abundance, this clone is medium-sized. The chain recombines TRBV7-3 with TRBJ2-1; D remains ambiguous. The V end lost 5 bases, the J end lost 0 bases, and 5 bases lay between the germline ends. This CDR3 has 13 amino acids. Germline CDR1 SGHTA, CDR2 FQGTGA. The CDR3 DNA reads TGTGCCAGCAGCCTCCGCTCCTACAATGAGCAGTTCTTC. Amino acids: CASSLRSYNEQFF.

The chain recombines TRBV6-6 with TRBJ1-1, with 9 positions matching TRBD1. J gave up 4 bases and V 7 bases, and 7 bases lay outside the gene matches. The CDR3 contains 14 residues. The germline V gene has CDR1 MNHNY and CDR2 SVGAGI (reference sequence). The CDR3 region has the DNA TGTGCCAGCATATTACAGGGGGCCGTCACTGAAGCTTTCTTT. It codes for CASILQGAVTEAFF.

The rearrangement uses TRBV5-6 and TRBJ2-3, with a weak D call TRBD1 (7 bases). The V gene's germline CDR1 is SGHDT and CDR2 YYEEEE. This CDR3 has 15 residues. The ends were cut back, 0 bases at V and 5 bases at J, with 13 bases in the middle. The DNA for the CDR3 is TGTGCCAGCAGCTTGGCTTGGCAGGGGGGAGATACGCAGTATTTT. It specifies CASSLAWQGGDTQYF.

This clone was recorded a few times. The V gene is TRBV7-9, the J gene TRBJ2-1; 8 bases align to TRBD2. CDR3 length: 14 amino acids. V shed 3 bases and J 8 bases; nucleotides not matched to a gene: 6. Germline lookup yields CDR1 SEHNR and CDR2 FQNEAQ (reference sequence). The CDR3 DNA sequence: TGTGCCAGCAGCTTCGGGGGGGCGGAGTATGAGCAGTTCTTC. Its translation is CASSFGGAEYEQFF.

With respect to this clone: At the DNA level, this CDR3 is encoded by other sequences in the same sample as well. The chain joins TRBV27 to TRBJ1-5; D is undetermined. Germline V lookup: CDR1 MNHEY, CDR2 SMNVEV (reference sequence). The V end was cut by 5 bases, the J end by 6 bases, with 14 bases between. This CDR3 contains 14 residues. The CDR3 nucleotides are TGTGCCAGCAGTAAAGAGGGTTCAGGTCAGCCCCAGCATTTT. It is translated as CASSKEGSGQPQHF.

This chain links TRBV5-1 with TRBJ2-6; no firm D call. The germline CDR1 and CDR2 sequences are SGHRS and YFSETQ. The V gene lost 0 bases and the J gene lost 1 base, with 20 bases spanning the gap. This CDR3 is built from 20 residues. This CDR3 is CASSLAAPAEVGSGANVLTF. The CDR3 DNA follows: TGCGCCAGCAGCTTGGCAGCACCGGCGGAAGTTGGGTCTGGGGCCAACGTCCTGACTTTC.

The genes are TRBV27 and TRBJ1-1, with 9 bases aligning to TRBD1. Germline V CDR1 and CDR2: MNHEY, SMNVEV (reference sequence). The CDR3 spans 14 residues. The V gene end was trimmed by 3 bases and the J gene end by 4 bases; junction bases not matched to a gene: 3. Here the CDR3 reads CASSFIQGATEAFF. The CDR3 DNA follows: TGTGCCAGCAGTTTCATACAGGGGGCCACTGAAGCTTTCTTT.

This chain joins TRBV7-2 and TRBJ1-5, with 7 positions matching TRBD1. The CDR3 spans 15 residues. The J segment lost 2 bases and the V segment lost 6 bases, leaving 7 bases of the junction unmatched. Germline-derived CDR1 and CDR2 are SGHTA and FQGNSA. The CDR3 DNA reads as TGTGCCAGCAGACCCAGGGGGGAGGGCAATCAGCCCCAGCATTTT. This translates into CASRPRGEGNQPQHF.

V gene TRBV7-2 combines with J gene TRBJ2-3, with TRBD2 as a possible D gene (7 bases). The length of the CDR3 is 16 residues. Germline lookup yields CDR1 SGHTA and CDR2 FQGNSA. V was shortened by 8 bases and J by 5 bases, with 23 bases between the two germline ends. The CDR3 DNA reads TGTGCCAGCTCCCCAAGTGGAGGGGGGGCTGGAGATACGCAGTATTTT. It yields the protein CASSPSGGGAGDTQYF.

J is TRBJ2-5 and V is TRBV5-1; a possible D gene is TRBD1 (5 bases). The V and J ends lost 4 bases and 1 base respectively, with 5 bases between them. Germline loops: CDR1 SGHRS, CDR2 YFSETQ. The CDR3 runs 12 residues. DNA of the CDR3: TGCGCCAGCAGCAGGGGCCAAGAGACCCAGTACTTC. Protein: CASSRGQETQYF.

The chain is built from TRBV7-2 and TRBJ2-3; D is possibly TRBD1 (6 bases). From germline, CDR1 is SGHTA and CDR2 FQGNSA. The ends were cut back, 4 bases at V and 4 bases at J, with 9 bases in the middle. This CDR3 region has 13 residues. The CDR3 loop is CASSSRTADTQYF. The DNA of the CDR3 is TGTGCCAGCAGCTCCCGGACAGCAGATACGCAGTATTTT. The full variable domain, its missing parts supplied by reference TRBV7-2 and TRBJ2-3, is GAGVSQSPSNKVTEKGKDVELRCDPISGHTALYWYRQSLGQGLEFLIYFQGNSAPDKSGLPSDRFSAERTGGSVSTLTIQRTQQEDSAVYLCASSSRTADTQYFGPGTRLTVL.

This chain uses TRBV5-6 with TRBJ1-2; a weak D match, TRBD1 (5 bases). CDR1 is SGHDT, CDR2 YYEEEE, per germline. V gave up 0 bases and J gave up 5 bases, with 8 bases separating them. The CDR3 has 13 residues. CDR3 loop: CASSLAGEYGYTF. CDR3 coding DNA: TGTGCCAGCAGCTTGGCGGGGGAATATGGCTACACCTTC.

J is TRBJ2-3 and V is TRBV7-2, with 8 positions matching TRBD2. J lost 3 bases, V lost 2 bases, and 7 bases had no gene match. From germline, CDR1 is SGHTA and CDR2 FQGNSA. The CDR3 runs to 16 residues. This CDR3 is CASSLYRGGMTDTQYF. CDR3 coding DNA: TGTGCCAGCAGCTTATACCGCGGGGGGATGACAGATACGCAGTATTTT. The variable domain in full, completed from reference TRBV7-2 and TRBJ2-3, reads GAGVSQSPSNKVTEKGKDVELRCDPISGHTALYWYRQSLGQGLEFLIYFQGNSAPDKSGLPSDRFSAERTGGSVSTLTIQRTQQEDSAVYLCASSLYRGGMTDTQYFGPGTRLTVL.

J is TRBJ1-2 and V is TRBV7-8, with 9 positions matching TRBD1. Trimming took 7 bases from V and 7 from J; bases not matched to a gene: 16. The CDR3 is 16 amino acids. Germline lookup yields CDR1 SGHVS and CDR2 FQNEAQ. The CDR3 DNA sequence: TGTGCCAGCACCCTAGAGGGACAGGGTGTCTTCGGTGGCTACACCTTC. As protein: CASTLEGQGVFGGYTF.

The chain joins TRBV5-6 to TRBJ2-7; D possibly corresponds to TRBD2 (5 bases). V lost 2 bases and J 3 bases, leaving 15 bases between the germline ends. The CDR3 sequence is 15 residues long. Looked up from germline, CDR1 is SGHDT and CDR2 is YYEEEE. CDR3: CASSFFGETVYEQYF. CDR3 nucleotide sequence: TGTGCCAGCAGCTTTTTTGGGGAGACGGTCTACGAGCAGTACTTC.

This chain joins TRBV4-3 and TRBJ1-4, with 8 bases identical to TRBD1. Germline assignment: CDR1 LGHNA and CDR2 YSLEER. This CDR3 spans 14 amino acids. The V segment lost 4 bases and the J segment 7 bases; nucleotides outside the gene matches: 5. As DNA, the CDR3 is TGCGCCAGCAGCCCTGGACAGGGAAGTGAAAAACTGTTTTTT. This encodes CASSPGQGSEKLFF.